The rows below give T cell receptor beta chains drawn from one sample of a study of blood T cell repertoires in COVID-19. Some clones are missing from TCRdb's copy, which holds only in-frame ones; the method was immunoSEQ multiplex PCR. The repertoire holds 63,000 or so clones, with around nine tenths as singletons. The sequencing input was peripheral blood. The receptors shown here come from a man aged 55-75 years with acute or convalescent COVID-19. Both conserved end residues are part of each CDR3. Fields, in order: V gene, J gene, CDR3 protein.

TRBV6-6,TRBJ1-3,CASRPWDSFSGNTIYF
TRBV5-8,TRBJ1-5,CASSTGTGYSNQPQHF
TRBV2,TRBJ1-6,CASTKNPDSPLHF
TRBV4-1,TRBJ1-2,CASTWGTGGNYGYTF
TRBV9,TRBJ1-2,CASSVRDSTSGYTF
TRBV7-9,TRBJ2-7,CASSSAKGDSPYEQYF
TRBV5-4,TRBJ2-7,CASSSQRQGGYEQYF
TRBV7-3,TRBJ1-1,CASSTARGTEAFF
TRBV24-1,TRBJ2-3,CATSDPTRGVMTGTQYF
TRBV5-5,TRBJ2-2,CASSLAGTGAPGELFF
TRBV18,TRBJ1-2,CASSLGDGYTF
TRBV19,TRBJ1-2,CASSAKTGQGIFGYTF
TRBV11-2,TRBJ1-3,CASSQGSSGNTIYF
TRBV6-4,TRBJ1-2,CASRPGQHYGYTF
TRBV7-2,TRBJ2-1,CASSSSGEGLHNEQFF
TRBV3-1/TRBV3-2,TRBJ1-2,CASSRAGTNYGYTF